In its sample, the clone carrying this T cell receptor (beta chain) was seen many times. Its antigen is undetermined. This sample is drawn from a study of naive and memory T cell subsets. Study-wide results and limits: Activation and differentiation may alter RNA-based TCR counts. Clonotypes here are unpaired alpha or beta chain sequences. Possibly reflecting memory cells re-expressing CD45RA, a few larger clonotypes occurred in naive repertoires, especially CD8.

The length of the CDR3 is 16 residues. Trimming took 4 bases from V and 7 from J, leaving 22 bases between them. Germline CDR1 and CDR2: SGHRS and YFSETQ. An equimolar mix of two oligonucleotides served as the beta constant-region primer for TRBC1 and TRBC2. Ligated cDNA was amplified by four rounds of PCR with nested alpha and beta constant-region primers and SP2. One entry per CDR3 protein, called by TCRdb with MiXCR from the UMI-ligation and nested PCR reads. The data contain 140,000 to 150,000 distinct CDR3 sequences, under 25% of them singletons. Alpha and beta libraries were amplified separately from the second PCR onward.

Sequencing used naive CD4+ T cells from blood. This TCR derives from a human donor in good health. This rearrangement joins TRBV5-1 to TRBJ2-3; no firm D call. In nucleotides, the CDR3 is TGCGCCAGCAGCCTCCGGGCCTCGTCACTTCTTAATACGCAGTATTTT. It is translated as CASSLRASSLLNTQYF. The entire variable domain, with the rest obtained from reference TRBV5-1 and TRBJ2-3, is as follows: KAGVTQTPRYLIKTRGQQVTLSCSPISGHRSVSWYQQTPGQGLQFLFEYFSETQRNKGNFPGRFSGRQFSNSRSEMNVSTLELGDSALYLCASSLRASSLLNTQYFGPGTRLTVL.